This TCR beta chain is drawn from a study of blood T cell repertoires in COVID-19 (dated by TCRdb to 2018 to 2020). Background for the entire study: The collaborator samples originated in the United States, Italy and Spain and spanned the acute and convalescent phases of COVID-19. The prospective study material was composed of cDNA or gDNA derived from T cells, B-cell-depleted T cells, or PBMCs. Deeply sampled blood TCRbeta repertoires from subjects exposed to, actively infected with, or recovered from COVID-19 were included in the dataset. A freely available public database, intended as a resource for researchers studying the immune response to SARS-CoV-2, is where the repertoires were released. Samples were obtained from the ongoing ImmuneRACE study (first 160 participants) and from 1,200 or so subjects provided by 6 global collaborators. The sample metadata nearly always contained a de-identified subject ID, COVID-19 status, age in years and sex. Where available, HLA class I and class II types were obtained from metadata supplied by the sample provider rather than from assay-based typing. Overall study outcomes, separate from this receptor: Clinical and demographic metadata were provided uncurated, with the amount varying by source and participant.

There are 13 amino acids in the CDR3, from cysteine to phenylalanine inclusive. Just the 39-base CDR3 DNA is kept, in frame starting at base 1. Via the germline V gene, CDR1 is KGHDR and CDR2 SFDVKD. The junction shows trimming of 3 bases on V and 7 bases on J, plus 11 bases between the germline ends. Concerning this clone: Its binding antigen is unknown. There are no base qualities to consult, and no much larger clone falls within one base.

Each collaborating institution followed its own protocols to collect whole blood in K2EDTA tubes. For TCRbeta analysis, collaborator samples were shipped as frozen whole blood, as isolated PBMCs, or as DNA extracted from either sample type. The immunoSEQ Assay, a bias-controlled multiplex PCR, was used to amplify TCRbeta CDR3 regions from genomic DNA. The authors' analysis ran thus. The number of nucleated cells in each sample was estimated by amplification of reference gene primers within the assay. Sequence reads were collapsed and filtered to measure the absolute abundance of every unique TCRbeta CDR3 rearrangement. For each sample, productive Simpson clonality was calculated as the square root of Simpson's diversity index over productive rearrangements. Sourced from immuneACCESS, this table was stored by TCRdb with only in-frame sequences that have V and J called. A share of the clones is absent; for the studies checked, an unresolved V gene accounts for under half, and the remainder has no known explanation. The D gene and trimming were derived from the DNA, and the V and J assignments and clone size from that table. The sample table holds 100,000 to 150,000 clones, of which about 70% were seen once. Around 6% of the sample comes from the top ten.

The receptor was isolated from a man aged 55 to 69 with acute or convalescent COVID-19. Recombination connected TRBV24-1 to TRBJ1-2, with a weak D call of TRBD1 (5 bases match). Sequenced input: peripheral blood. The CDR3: CATSDHQGRGYTF. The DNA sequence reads TGTGCCACCAGTGATCATCAGGGTCGTGGCTACACCTTC.